The present TCR beta chain was sequenced within a study of T cells in Graves' hyperthyroidism and ophthalmopathy. Study findings and constraints: Peripheral blood also featured most of the thyroid clonotypes expanded above 0.001.

Authors of the study amplified TCR beta CDR3 regions from RNA transcripts. First-round RT-PCR of the TCR CDR3 relied on the HTBI primer set. TCRdb reanalysed the multiplex PCR reads using MiXCR and keeps one entry per CDR3 protein. Found here are more than 500,000 distinct CDR3 sequences, approximately 16% of them singletons; the top ten hold 25% to 30%. Trimming took 5 bases from V and 7 from J; bases not matched to a gene: 8. The CDR3 totals 15 residues. Germline assignment: CDR1 MDHEN and CDR2 SYDVKM. This clonotype was counted a few times. Its antigen is not known. This chain links TRBV28 with TRBJ1-6; 7 nucleotides match TRBD1. The sample comprised blood. The sequence was collected from a woman younger than 45 with Graves' ophthalmopathy. CDR3 loop: CASSITGAGNSPLHF. DNA for the CDR3: TGTGCCAGCAGTATAACAGGGGCGGGGAATTCACCCCTCCACTTT.